A single sample is the source of the 18 T cell receptor beta chains below, sequenced in a study of blood T cell repertoires in COVID-19. This table comes from immunoSEQ multiplex PCR, and its TCRdb copy is limited to in-frame clones, with some not included. This table has tens of thousands of clones, roughly 80% appearing once. Source material: peripheral blood. These receptors all stem from a man in his 70s with acute or convalescent COVID-19.

The rearrangement joins TRBV11-2 to TRBJ2-2; 9 bases match TRBD2. This CDR3 comprises 16 residues. Trimming at V came to 5 bases and at J to 5 bases, leaving 9 bases not matched to a gene. Germline V gene lookup returns CDR1 SGHAT and CDR2 FQNNGV. The CDR3 loop is CASSALGTSTTGELFF. CDR3 nucleotides: TGTGCCAGCAGCGCCCTGGGGACTAGCACAACCGGGGAGCTGTTTTTT.

In this sample, this clone turned up a few times. The genes are TRBV28 and TRBJ2-7; 9 positions agree with TRBD1. With 7 bases clipped from V and 4 bases from J, the junction kept 11 bases outside the gene matches. Germline loops: CDR1 MDHEN, CDR2 SYDVKM. The CDR3 contains 15 residues. CDR3 sequence: CASTSTGGLKYEQYF. The CDR3 nucleotides read TGTGCCAGCACATCTACAGGGGGCCTAAAGTACGAGCAGTACTTC.

This clone was counted only a few times. The J gene is TRBJ2-2, the V gene TRBV7-8, with D possibly being TRBD2 (6 bases). The germline V gene encodes CDR1 SGHVS and CDR2 FQNEAQ. The CDR3 loop spans 14 amino acids. The V and J ends lost 3 bases and 7 bases respectively, with 12 bases between them. The CDR3 spells CASSFGGISGELFF. CDR3 coding DNA: TGTGCCAGCAGCTTCGGGGGAATAAGCGGGGAGCTGTTTTTT.

The chain combines TRBV25-1 with TRBJ2-6; 9 bases map to TRBD1. The CDR3 is made up of 15 amino acids. Germline loops: CDR1 MGHDK, CDR2 SYGVNS. V lost 6 bases and J lost 2; bases outside the gene matches: 2. The chain's CDR3 is CASRDRGAGANVLTF. CDR3 sequence (DNA): TGTGCCAGCAGGGACAGGGGAGCTGGGGCCAACGTCCTGACTTTC.

The rearrangement joins TRBV27 to TRBJ2-5, with D possibly TRBD1 on 6 matching bases. Deletions cut 6 bases from V and 4 bases from J, with 6 bases between. The CDR3 is made up of 11 amino acids. The germline gives CDR1 MNHEY, CDR2 SMNVEV (reference sequence). CDR3 bases: TGTGCCAGCAGAGGGGGAGAGACCCAGTACTTC. Translating gives CASRGGETQYF.

DNA for the CDR3: TGTGCCTGGAGGGGGTCGGGGTTTAGCCAGCCCCAGCATTTT. It encodes CAWRGSGFSQPQHF. V usage is TRBV30 and J usage is TRBJ1-5; D is unclear. Germline V lookup: CDR1 GTSNPN, CDR2 SVGIG (reference sequence). The CDR3 runs to 14 residues. The V and J ends lost 3 bases and 7 bases respectively, with 16 bases between them.

The V call is TRBV7-9, the J call TRBJ1-6; D is possibly TRBD1 (5 bases). The CDR3 is made up of 14 amino acids. Germline V CDR1 and CDR2: SEHNR, FQNEAQ (reference sequence). V lost 4 bases, J lost 6 bases, and 10 bases lay in between. CDR3 sequence (DNA): TGTGCCAGCAGCTCCTGGGGCAGTAATTCACCCCTCCACTTT. Protein sequence: CASSSWGSNSPLHF.

The V gene is TRBV7-2, the J gene TRBJ1-4, with D maybe TRBD1 (6 bases). This CDR3 is 19 amino acids long. Deletions cut 5 bases from V and 0 bases from J, with 22 bases between. Germline loops: CDR1 SGHTA, CDR2 FQGNSA. The CDR3 nucleotides are TGTGCCAGCAGCCCCCGCCCCCGGGGACAACTCTCAACTAATGAAAAACTGTTTTTT. Its protein product is CASSPRPRGQLSTNEKLFF.

The CDR3 here is CASSVGQYTGELFF. The CDR3 nucleotides are TGTGCCAGCAGCGTAGGACAGTACACCGGGGAGCTGTTTTTT. The chain is built from TRBV9 and TRBJ2-2, with a weak D call TRBD1 (5 bases). CDR3 size: 14 residues. Trimming took off 0 bases at V and 3 bases at J, with 6 bases between the two ends. CDR1 is SGDLS, CDR2 YYNGEE, per germline.

The chain is built from TRBV2 and TRBJ2-3; 7 bases map to TRBD1. This CDR3 comprises 19 residues. Looked up from germline, CDR1 is SNHLY and CDR2 is FYNNEI. The trim removed 4 bases at V and 0 bases at J, leaving 16 bases unmatched. Here the CDR3 reads CASSAIKAAGTVSTDTQYF. CDR3 bases: TGTGCCAGCAGTGCGATTAAGGCGGCCGGGACAGTTAGCACAGATACGCAGTATTTT.

DNA for the CDR3: TGTGCCAGCAGTTTCTTTGGGGGGGATGGCTACACCTTC. Its protein is CASSFFGGDGYTF. This chain links TRBV12-3 or TRBV12-4 with TRBJ1-2; the D gene is possibly TRBD1 (5 bases). Trimming pared 3 bases from V and 6 bases from J, leaving 11 bases between. This CDR3 region has 13 residues.

As DNA, the CDR3 is TGTGCCTGGAGCCCCGCCAGGGGAGGGTATAGCAATCAGCCCCAGCATTTT. Its translation is CAWSPARGGYSNQPQHF. This chain joins TRBV30 and TRBJ1-5; perhaps TRBD1 as D (6 bases). In germline, CDR1 is GTSNPN, CDR2 SVGIG (reference sequence). CDR3 length: 17 residues. Trimming removed 3 bases at V and 0 bases at J, with 18 bases between. Supplemented by reference TRBV30 and TRBJ1-5, the full variable domain reads SQTIHQWPATLVQPVGSPLSLECTVEGTSNPNLYWYRQAAGRGLQLLFYSVGIGQISSEVPQNLSASRPQDRQFILSSKKLLLSDSGFYLCAWSPARGGYSNQPQHFGDGTRLSIL.

V usage is TRBV6-5 and J usage is TRBJ1-1; the D gene is possibly TRBD1 (5 bases). This CDR3 has 14 amino acids. The V end was cut by 5 bases, the J end by 2 bases, with 12 bases between. Germline assignment: CDR1 MNHEY and CDR2 SVGAGI. The DNA of the CDR3 is TGTGCCAGCAGTAAGGACACCCTTAACACTGAAGCTTTCTTT. Its translation: CASSKDTLNTEAFF.

The genes are TRBV19 and TRBJ2-3; 7 bases are a match to TRBD2. J was trimmed by 2 bases and V by 0 bases; bases with no gene match: 8. Germline V gives CDR1 LNHDA, CDR2 SQIVND (reference sequence). CDR3 length equals 17 residues. The CDR3 is CASSIDHRLAATDTQYF. For the CDR3, the DNA is TGTGCCAGTAGTATAGATCACCGGCTAGCGGCCACAGATACGCAGTATTTT.

The genes are TRBV6-4 and TRBJ1-5, with D maybe TRBD1 (6 bases). The germline gives CDR1 MRHNA, CDR2 SNTAGT. V was trimmed by 0 bases and J by 3 bases, leaving 18 bases between them. The CDR3 consists of 18 residues. The CDR3 spells CASSDSDGGFRFNQPQHF. CDR3 bases: TGTGCCAGCAGTGACTCAGATGGGGGCTTTCGGTTCAATCAGCCCCAGCATTTT.

The chain couples TRBV5-1 to TRBJ2-5, with 10 bases identical to TRBD2. Losses at the gene ends were 3 bases for V and 5 bases for J; bases not matched to a gene: 4. CDR3 size: 14 residues. Germline V lookup: CDR1 SGHRS, CDR2 YFSETQ. The CDR3 DNA follows: TGCGCCAGCAGCTCACTAGCGGGGACTGAGACCCAGTACTTC. As protein: CASSSLAGTETQYF.

This rearrangement joins TRBV4-3 to TRBJ1-2; no clear D. Germline V gene sequence: CDR1 LGHNA, CDR2 YSLEER. The CDR3 runs 14 residues. Trimming stripped 0 bases from V and 7 bases from J, with 12 bases between. CDR3 nucleotides: TGCGCCAGCAGCCAAGATATCGAACGGTCTGGCTACACCTTC. Protein: CASSQDIERSGYTF.

The CDR3 region is CASSHLGTGLDTEAFF. The CDR3 DNA reads TGCGCCAGCAGCCATCTTGGGACAGGGCTTGACACTGAAGCTTTCTTT. The V gene is TRBV4-1, the J gene TRBJ1-1; 9 nucleotides agree with TRBD1. This CDR3 contains 16 residues. Germline loops: CDR1 MGHRA, CDR2 YSYEKL. With V trimmed by 3 bases and J by 3 bases, 8 bases remained unmatched.